The sequence of this T cell receptor beta chain was determined in a study of cytomegalovirus exposure and HLA in healthy donors. Study background: Among approximately 400 genotyped donors, 65% to 90% fell in the Caucasian-associated ancestry cluster. Study-level results: In presence/absence analyses, roughly uniform sequencing depth across donors was assumed. An analysis done earlier found most TCR beta V segments productive about 90% or about 30% of the time.

In regard to this clone: Its antigen is undetermined. Germline and junction disagree at one end, which may indicate a read error.

Looked up from germline, CDR1 is MGHRA and CDR2 is YSYEKL. This CDR3 has 13 residues. The primer mix had 60 Vbeta and 13 Jbeta primers. Original processing methods: Later, 80 million or so unique TCR beta chains were counted in an analysis, and about 10 million of them were shared. Assay used: immunoSEQ multiplex PCR; TCRdb lists only in-frame clones, some missing. D and trimming were read from the DNA, whereas the V and J calls and clone size are those reported in that table. The sample includes about 120,000 clones, over 8.5% of them seen just once. Sequences were obtained from PBMCs. This clonotype was obtained from a woman in her thirties or forties in good health and CMV-seropositive. The chain employs TRBV4-1 and TRBJ2-2, with TRBD2 matching over 12 bases. The CDR3 protein is CASSQPSGGGLFF. CDR3 DNA: TGCGCCAGCAGCCAGCCTAGCGGGGGGGGGCTGTTTTTT.